One TCR beta chain is described in this entry. The assay was immunoSEQ multiplex PCR, and TCRdb's table has in-frame clones only and misses some. The table records around 33,000 clones, roughly four fifths of them present only once. The data were taken from a study of PD-L1 blockade in urothelial cancer. Study information: About 85% of the 29 patients were men whose urothelial cancer was bladder-origin.

Per germline, CDR1 SGHNT and CDR2 YENEEA. Deletions cut 2 bases from V and 1 base from J, with 11 bases between. This CDR3 comprises 16 residues. Time point meaning: pretreatment peripheral blood. The chain employs TRBV11-3 and TRBJ2-2, with a possible D match to TRBD2 (5 bases). Sequencing used PBMCs, obtained around atezolizumab (anti-PD-L1) treatment. The receptor's source is a man aged 60 to 69 with urothelial cancer. The CDR3 region is CASSLRGLENTGELFF. CDR3 DNA sequence: TGTGCCAGCAGCTTAAGAGGGCTAGAGAACACCGGGGAGCTGTTTTTT.